This passage covers 28 T cell receptor beta chains from one sample sequenced in a study of blood T cells in healthy people across ages. Through a sample-barcoded 5' primer and a J-beta primer mix, a second PCR was run for roughly 6 to 12 cycles. TCRdb re-analysed the 5' RACE reads in MiXCR, keeping a single row per CDR3 protein. This sample has approximately 2,000,000 distinct CDR3 sequences, with around 40% found just once. The sample comprised blood. The receptors shown here come from a human donor in good health.

The gene calls are TRBV12-3 or TRBV12-4 and TRBJ2-1, with 8 nucleotides matching TRBD2. V trimming: 7 bases; J trimming: 3 bases; junction bases outside the gene matches: 8. The CDR3 contains 15 residues. CDR3 in amino acids: CASIPRGGRYNEQFF. The CDR3 DNA reads TGTGCCAGCATACCCCGGGGGGGCCGCTACAATGAGCAGTTCTTC.

The chain has TRBV28 and TRBJ2-5; 7 bases are a match to TRBD1. Matching the DNA end better, TRBJ2-1 makes the J call doubtful. The CDR3 totals 12 residues. From germline, CDR1 is MDHEN and CDR2 SYDVKM. The CDR3: CAILDRQETQFF. The CDR3 coding sequence is TGTGCCATCTTGGACAGGCAAGAGACCCAGTTCTTC.

The chain recombines TRBV10-3 with TRBJ1-2; TRBD1 matches at 7 bases. V shed 0 bases and J 4 bases; nucleotides not matched to a gene: 5. Germline V CDR1 and CDR2: ENHRY, SYGVKD. The CDR3 covers 15 residues. CDR3 bases: TGTGCCATCAGTGAGTCGGTGGAGGGGGCCTATGGCTACACCTTC. This encodes CAISESVEGAYGYTF.

This sequence joins TRBV4-1 and TRBJ2-7; no reliable D call. Trimming cost V 0 bases and J 2 bases, with 14 bases left between them. CDR1 is MGHRA, CDR2 YSYEKL, per germline. The CDR3 sequence is 16 residues long. The DNA for the CDR3 is TGCGCCAGCAGCCAAGATTCAGCTCAGGCCGCCTACGAGCAGTACTTC. As protein: CASSQDSAQAAYEQYF.

The CDR3 sequence: CSTQKGGRDTQYF. The CDR3 DNA sequence: TGCAGCACTCAAAAGGGGGGTAGAGATACGCAGTATTTT. The chain employs TRBV29-1 and TRBJ2-3, with D perhaps being TRBD1 or TRBD2 (6 bases each). V was clipped by 8 bases and J by 5 bases, with 17 bases between them. Germline CDR1 reads SQVTM; CDR2 reads ANQGSEA. CDR3 length equals 13 residues.

As concerns this clonotype: At one end, the junction sequence differs from germline, possibly due to a read error. The rearrangement uses TRBV13 and TRBJ2-4; 7 nucleotides align to TRBD1. The J call may not be correct, given that the DNA end is closer to TRBJ2-7. CDR3 length equals 16 residues. CDR1 is PRHDT and CDR2 is FYEKMQ in the germline V gene (reference sequence). CDR3 in amino acids: CTSSSSTGTDSYEQYF. The CDR3 DNA sequence: TGTACCAGCAGCTCCTCAACCGGGACAGACTCCTACGAGCAGTACTTC.

V is TRBV6-1 and J is TRBJ2-3; TRBD2 matches at 9 bases. This CDR3 contains 19 residues. V lost 5 bases and J lost 4; bases outside the gene matches: 19. Germline CDR1 is MNHNS and CDR2 is SASEGT. The CDR3 protein is CASSTPLMGSGGLPDTQYF. The CDR3, as DNA: TGTGCCAGCAGTACACCCCTCATGGGGAGCGGGGGGCTACCAGATACGCAGTATTTT.

This clonotype has more than one count but fewer than ten. The J gene is TRBJ2-5, the V gene TRBV7-2; weak D call: TRBD2 (5 bases). Trimming took off 3 bases at V and 3 bases at J, with 17 bases between the two ends. Looked up from germline, CDR1 is SGHTA and CDR2 is FQGNSA. The CDR3 contains 16 residues. CDR3 residues: CASSFLWTGKEETQYF. CDR3 bases: TGTGCCAGCAGCTTTCTATGGACTGGGAAGGAAGAGACCCAGTACTTC.

The chain is built from TRBV20-1 and TRBJ2-7, with TRBD2 matching over 8 bases. Gene TRBJ2-5 matches the end of the DNA better, so the J call may be wrong. Germline V CDR1 and CDR2: DFQATT, SNEGSKA (reference sequence). The CDR3 covers 14 residues. The CDR3 is CSARALAVMETQYF. CDR3 in DNA: TGCAGTGCTAGAGCACTAGCGGTCATGGAGACCCAGTACTTC.

This clonotype was counted ten times or more. The chain recombines TRBV12-3 or TRBV12-4 with TRBJ2-3; D is undetermined. Trimming removed 6 bases at V and 5 bases at J, with 6 bases between. This CDR3 spans 11 amino acids. CDR3 residues: CASSSLDTQYF. The CDR3 coding sequence is TGTGCCAGCAGCTCCCTAGATACGCAGTATTTT.

Comments on this clonotype: A read error may produce the germline difference seen at one junction end. The gene calls are TRBV7-2 and TRBJ2-3; TRBD2 matches at 9 bases. CDR3 size: 16 residues. Germline-derived CDR1 and CDR2 are SGHTA and FQGNSA. The CDR3 DNA sequence: TGTGCCAGCAGCTTAGAGATAGCGGGGGTTTCAGATGCGCAGTATTTT. This codes for CASSLEIAGVSDAQYF.

The gene calls are TRBV20-1 and TRBJ2-1; D is undetermined. The V gene's germline CDR1 is DFQATT and CDR2 SNEGSKA (reference sequence). The CDR3 length is 14 residues. Trimming stripped 4 bases from V and 10 bases from J, with 20 bases between. This chain's CDR3 is CSAKDRRRSKEQFF. The CDR3 nucleotides read TGCAGTGCTAAAGATCGGCGCAGGTCTAAGGAGCAGTTCTTC.

The rearrangement links TRBV3-1 to TRBJ2-5; 9 bases fit TRBD1. CDR1 LGHDT and CDR2 YNNKEL come from the germline V gene (reference sequence). Trimming cost V 1 base and J 11 bases; bases outside gene matches: 14. The CDR3 spans 16 residues. CDR3 in amino acids: CASSQVGTGTPWEQYF. Here the CDR3 DNA reads TGTGCCAGCAGCCAAGTGGGGACAGGGACCCCGTGGGAGCAGTACTTC.

Only a few counts were recorded for this clonotype. The chain has TRBV7-6 and TRBJ2-3; D may be TRBD1 (6 bases). Germline V gene data show CDR1 as SGHVS and CDR2 as FNYEAQ. V lost 5 bases, J lost 2 bases, and 14 bases lay in between. This CDR3 region has 15 residues. The CDR3 bases are TGTGCCAGCAGCCCAGGGGACGGCTTCACAGATACGCAGTATTTT. It is translated as CASSPGDGFTDTQYF.

This clonotype was recorded only once. The chain uses TRBV4-3 and TRBJ1-1, with a weak D call TRBD1 (5 bases). V was pared by 1 base and J by 1 base, with 13 bases between. Germline-derived CDR1 and CDR2 are LGHNA and YSLEER. This CDR3 region has 16 residues. The CDR3 coding sequence is TGCGCCAGCAGCCAAGCCTCAGGGCGGGCGAACACTGAAGCTTTCTTT. This codes for CASSQASGRANTEAFF.

This clonotype was seen just once. The gene calls are TRBV30 and TRBJ1-5, with D possibly being TRBD1 (6 bases). The CDR3 consists of 13 residues. Looked up from germline, CDR1 is GTSNPN and CDR2 is SVGIG (reference sequence). Trimming left V 6 bases short and J 3 bases short, with 12 bases between. CDR3 sequence: CACAQGNNQPQHF. The CDR3 DNA reads TGTGCCTGCGCCCAGGGGAACAATCAGCCCCAGCATTTT.

This sequence joins TRBV10-3 and TRBJ2-7, with D tentatively TRBD1 (6 bases). CDR1 ENHRY and CDR2 SYGVKD come from the germline V gene. V was cut by 11 bases and J by 5 bases, with 16 bases left in between. This CDR3 is built from 12 residues. CDR3 loop: CASQGNTHEQYF. DNA for the CDR3: TGTGCCTCGCAGGGGAACACCCACGAGCAGTACTTC.

This clonotype was detected only once. One end of the junction fails to match germline, which may point to a read error. CDR3 DNA sequence: TGTGCCATGTTAACCGGACAGGTCACAGACACGCAGTATTTT. Translating it yields CAMLTGQVTDTQYF. The rearrangement joins TRBV2 to TRBJ2-3; 7 bases are shared with TRBD1. Germline V gene data show CDR1 as SNHLY and CDR2 as FYNNEI. The CDR3 has 14 amino acids.

This clonotype was recorded a few times. The genes are TRBV12-3 or TRBV12-4 and TRBJ1-2; 9 bases are a match to TRBD1. The CDR3 contains 14 residues. The J segment lost 3 bases and the V segment lost 7 bases, leaving 6 bases of the junction unmatched. The CDR3 sequence is CASTFRTGDYGYTF. The DNA of the CDR3 is TGTGCCAGCACCTTCCGGACAGGGGACTATGGCTACACCTTC.

This clonotype has just a few counts. V gene TRBV4-2 combines with J gene TRBJ1-1; D remains unclear. CDR1 LGHNA and CDR2 YNFKEQ come from the germline V gene. CDR3 length equals 15 residues. Trimming shortened V by 0 bases and J by 0 bases, and 8 bases separated the two germline ends. For the CDR3, the DNA is TGTGCCAGCAGCCAAGAGGGTCGGATGAACACTGAAGCTTTCTTT. The encoded protein is CASSQEGRMNTEAFF.

This clonotype occurred a few times. The chain joins TRBV15 to TRBJ1-5, with a weak D call TRBD1 (6 bases). Trimming shortened V by 8 bases and J by 4 bases, and 21 bases separated the two germline ends. The CDR3 totals 16 residues. Germline values: CDR1 LNHNV, CDR2 YYDKDF (reference sequence). The DNA for the CDR3 is TGTGCCACCTCGTATAATCTGCAGGGGAATAATCAGCCCCAGCATTTT. Its protein is CATSYNLQGNNQPQHF.

This clonotype has more than one count but fewer than ten. The genes are TRBV18 and TRBJ1-1; no definite D call. This CDR3 region has 13 residues. Between the trimmed V and J ends, which lost 0 bases and 8 bases, there was a span of 10 bases. From germline, CDR1 is KGHSH and CDR2 LQKENI. CDR3 loop: CASSPPSAGEAFF. CDR3 sequence (DNA): TGTGCCAGCTCACCACCATCTGCAGGAGAAGCTTTCTTT.

The chain recombines TRBV6-2 or TRBV6-3 with TRBJ1-5, with D perhaps matching TRBD1 (5 bases). Per germline, CDR1 MNHEY and CDR2 SVGEGT. CDR3 length: 14 amino acids. The V end lost 6 bases, the J end lost 2 bases, and 11 bases lay between the germline ends. CDR3 DNA sequence: TGTGCCAGCAGAAGAGGGGCGGGCAATCAGCCCCAGCATTTT. Translated: CASRRGAGNQPQHF.

The V and J genes are TRBV7-9 and TRBJ1-2; the D is unclear. The CDR3 consists of 11 residues. CDR1 is SEHNR, CDR2 FQNEAQ, per germline (reference sequence). The V gene lost 11 bases and the J gene lost 8 bases, with 15 bases spanning the gap. CDR3 DNA: TGTGCCCCTGAGGAGGTTCTAGGCTACACCTTC. This sequence encodes CAPEEVLGYTF.

Worth noting for this clonotype: One end of the junction does not line up with germline, which may come from a read error. The J gene is TRBJ2-3, the V gene TRBV24-1; 7 bases fit TRBD1. CDR3 length: 15 residues. Germline-derived CDR1 and CDR2 are KGHDR and SFDVKD. The DNA of the CDR3 is TGTGCCACCAGTGATCCCCGGGACAGCATAGATACGCAGTATTTT. This gives the protein CATSDPRDSIDTQYF.

In DNA form, the CDR3 reads TGCGCCAGCAGCTCCGGACTAGCGGGGGGCGACGACCAAGAAACCCAGTACTTC. This gives the protein CASSSGLAGGDDQETQYF. V gene TRBV5-1 combines with J gene TRBJ2-7; 14 bases agree with TRBD2. V was clipped by 3 bases and J by 10 bases; unmatched bases: 18. This CDR3 region has 18 residues. Germline V gene sequence: CDR1 SGHRS, CDR2 YFSETQ. The complete variable domain, with remaining parts taken from reference TRBV5-1 and TRBJ2-7, reads KAGVTQTPRYLIKTRGQQVTLSCSPISGHRSVSWYQQTPGQGLQFLFEYFSETQRNKGNFPGRFSGRQFSNSRSEMNVSTLELGDSALYLCASSSGLAGGDDQETQYFGPGTRLTVT.

The rearrangement links TRBV5-5 to TRBJ1-5, with 9 bases lining up with TRBD1. The CDR3 length is 16 residues. CDR1 is SGHKS and CDR2 is YYEKEE in the germline V gene (reference sequence). With 1 base clipped from V and 3 bases from J, the junction kept 5 bases outside the gene matches. This CDR3 reads CASSLRDRVDNQPQHF. DNA of the CDR3: TGTGCCAGCAGCTTGAGGGACAGGGTAGACAATCAGCCCCAGCATTTT.

The CDR3 DNA sequence: TGCAGTGCTAGAGGGATATTAGGGGGTGTCTTACCTGAAGCTTTCTTT. This gives the protein CSARGILGGVLPEAFF. This sequence joins TRBV20-1 and TRBJ1-1, with TRBD1 as a possible D gene (6 bases). CDR3 length equals 16 residues. V lost 1 base and J lost 6, with 21 bases in between. Looked up from germline, CDR1 is DFQATT and CDR2 is SNEGSKA (reference sequence).